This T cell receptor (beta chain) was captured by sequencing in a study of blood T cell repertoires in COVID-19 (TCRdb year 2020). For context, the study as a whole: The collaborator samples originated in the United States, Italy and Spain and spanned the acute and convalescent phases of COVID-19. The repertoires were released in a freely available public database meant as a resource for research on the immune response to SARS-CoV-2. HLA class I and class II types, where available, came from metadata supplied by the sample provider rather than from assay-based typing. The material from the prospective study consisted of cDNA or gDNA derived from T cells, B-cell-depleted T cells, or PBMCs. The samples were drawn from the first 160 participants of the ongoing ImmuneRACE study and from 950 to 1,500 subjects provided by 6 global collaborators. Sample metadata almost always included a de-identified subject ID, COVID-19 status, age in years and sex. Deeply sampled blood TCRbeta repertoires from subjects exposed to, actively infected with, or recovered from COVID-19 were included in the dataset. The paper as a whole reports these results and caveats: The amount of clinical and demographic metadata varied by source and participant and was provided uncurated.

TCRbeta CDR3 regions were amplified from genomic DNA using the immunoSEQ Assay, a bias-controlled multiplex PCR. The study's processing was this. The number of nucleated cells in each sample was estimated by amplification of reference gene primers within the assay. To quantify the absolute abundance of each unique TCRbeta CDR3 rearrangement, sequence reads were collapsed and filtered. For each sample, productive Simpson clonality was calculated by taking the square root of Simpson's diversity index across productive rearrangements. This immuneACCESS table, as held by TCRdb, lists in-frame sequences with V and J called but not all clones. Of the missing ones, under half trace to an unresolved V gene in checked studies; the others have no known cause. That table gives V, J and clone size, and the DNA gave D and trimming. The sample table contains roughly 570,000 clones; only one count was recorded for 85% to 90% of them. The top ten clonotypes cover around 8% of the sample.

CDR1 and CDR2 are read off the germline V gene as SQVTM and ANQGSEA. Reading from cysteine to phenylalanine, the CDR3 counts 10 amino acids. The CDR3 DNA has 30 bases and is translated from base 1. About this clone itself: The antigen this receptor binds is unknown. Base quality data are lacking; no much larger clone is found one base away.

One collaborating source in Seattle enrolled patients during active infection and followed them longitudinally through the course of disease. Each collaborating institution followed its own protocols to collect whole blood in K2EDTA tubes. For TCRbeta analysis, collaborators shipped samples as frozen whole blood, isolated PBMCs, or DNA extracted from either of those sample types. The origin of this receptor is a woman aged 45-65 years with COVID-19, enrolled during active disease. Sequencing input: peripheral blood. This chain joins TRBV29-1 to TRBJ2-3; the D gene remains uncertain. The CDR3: CSMLENTQYF. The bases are TGCAGTATGCTGGAGAATACGCAGTATTTT.